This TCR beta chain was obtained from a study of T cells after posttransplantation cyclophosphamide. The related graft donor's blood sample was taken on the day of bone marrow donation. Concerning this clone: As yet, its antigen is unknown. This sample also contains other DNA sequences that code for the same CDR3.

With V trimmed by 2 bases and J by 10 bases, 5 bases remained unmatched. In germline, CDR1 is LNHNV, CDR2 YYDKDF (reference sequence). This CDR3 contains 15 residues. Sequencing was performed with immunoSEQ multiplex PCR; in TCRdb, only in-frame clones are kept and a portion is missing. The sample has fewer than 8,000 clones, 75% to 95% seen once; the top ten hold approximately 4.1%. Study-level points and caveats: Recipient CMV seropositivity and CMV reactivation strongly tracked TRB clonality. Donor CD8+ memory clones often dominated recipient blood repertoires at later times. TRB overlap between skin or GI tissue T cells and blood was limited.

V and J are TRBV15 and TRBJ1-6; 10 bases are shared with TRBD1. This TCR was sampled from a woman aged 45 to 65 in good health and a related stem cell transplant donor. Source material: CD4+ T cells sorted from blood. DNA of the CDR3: TGTGCCACCAGCAGACCTGGGACAGGGGACTCACCCCTCCACTTT. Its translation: CATSRPGTGDSPLHF.